Listed here are 23 T cell receptor beta chains from one sample, sequenced in a study of blood T cell repertoires in COVID-19. TCRdb keeps only in-frame clones here, not all; method: immunoSEQ multiplex PCR. This table holds roughly 180,000 clones, around four fifths found once. Sequencing was carried out using PBMCs or T cells enriched from blood (not recorded which). Receptors were obtained from a woman aged 45-65 years who had recovered from COVID-19.

The rearrangement links TRBV29-1 to TRBJ1-2; a possible D gene is TRBD1 (5 bases). CDR3 size: 14 residues. In germline, CDR1 is SQVTM, CDR2 ANQGSEA. V lost 2 bases and J lost 4, with 14 bases in between. This CDR3 is CSVEWADTPYGYTF. CDR3 nucleotide sequence: TGCAGCGTTGAATGGGCGGACACCCCCTATGGCTACACCTTC.

This chain links TRBV14 with TRBJ2-3; 10 bases map to TRBD2. The CDR3 extends over 16 amino acids. Germline CDR1 SGHDN, CDR2 FVKESK. After removal of 5 bases from V and 6 bases from J, the junction contained 11 bases not matched to a gene. The CDR3: CASSFRTSGEGDTQYF. The CDR3 region has the DNA TGTGCCAGCAGCTTCCGGACTAGCGGAGAAGGGGATACGCAGTATTTT.

CDR3 in amino acids: CSTRTALNTEAFF. CDR3 in DNA: TGCAGCACGAGGACAGCTCTGAACACTGAAGCTTTCTTT. This sequence joins TRBV29-1 and TRBJ1-1; possible D gene TRBD1, 6 bases. With 8 bases removed from V and 0 bases from J, the gap between germline ends came to 13 bases. The CDR3 loop spans 13 amino acids. Germline values: CDR1 SQVTM, CDR2 ANQGSEA.

V usage is TRBV7-9 and J usage is TRBJ1-1, with 7 bases lining up with TRBD1. The CDR3 loop spans 14 amino acids. The V gene end was trimmed by 2 bases and the J gene end by 8 bases; junction bases not matched to a gene: 8. From germline, CDR1 is SEHNR and CDR2 FQNEAQ (reference sequence). The CDR3, as DNA: TGTGCCAGCAGCTTAAGGGGGACAGCAGAAGAAGCTTTCTTT. It yields the protein CASSLRGTAEEAFF.

The gene calls are TRBV11-2 and TRBJ2-2; D gene ambiguous. The CDR3 consists of 16 residues. The germline V gene encodes CDR1 SGHAT and CDR2 FQNNGV. V was clipped by 1 base and J by 4 bases, with 13 bases between them. The CDR3 DNA sequence: TGTGCCAGCAGCTTAGGTGCGCTAGTGGCCACCGGGGAGCTGTTTTTT. Translating gives CASSLGALVATGELFF.

Only one count was recorded for this clone. The chain recombines TRBV11-3 with TRBJ2-5, with D uncertain. Germline V gene sequence: CDR1 SGHNT, CDR2 YENEEA. The CDR3 runs to 14 residues. V shed 3 bases and J shed 5 bases, with 13 bases lying between them. This CDR3 is CASSFDVLGETQYF. CDR3 nucleotides: TGTGCCAGCAGCTTCGACGTCCTCGGGGAGACCCAGTACTTC.

This chain's CDR3 is CASSLRQANTEAFF. In DNA, the CDR3 is TGCGCCAGCAGCCTTCGACAGGCTAACACTGAAGCTTTCTTT. The J gene is TRBJ1-1, the V gene TRBV4-3; weak D call: TRBD1 (6 bases). Germline CDR1 and CDR2: LGHNA and YSLEER. The length of the CDR3 is 14 residues. The V end was cut by 4 bases, the J end by 2 bases, with 11 bases between.

This chain joins TRBV28 and TRBJ1-5; 9 bases agree with TRBD1. Looked up from germline, CDR1 is MDHEN and CDR2 is SYDVKM. This CDR3 region has 17 residues. V lost 6 bases, J lost 5 bases, and 14 bases stayed unmatched. The CDR3 DNA reads as TGTGCCAGCAGCCCGGGGGGGAGGGGACAGGGAGATCAGCCCCAGCATTTT. Translating it yields CASSPGGRGQGDQPQHF.

The chain joins TRBV6-5 to TRBJ1-6, with 9 bases identical to TRBD1. Germline values: CDR1 MNHEY, CDR2 SVGAGI. The J segment lost 9 bases and the V segment lost 0 bases, leaving 6 bases of the junction unmatched. CDR3 length: 16 residues. This chain's CDR3 is CASSYSAGTGRSPLHF. CDR3 DNA: TGTGCCAGCAGTTACTCGGCTGGGACAGGGCGTTCACCCCTCCACTTT.

The chain carries TRBV19 and TRBJ2-1; D gene ambiguous. V gave up 6 bases and J gave up 5 bases, with 5 bases separating them. Germline CDR1 and CDR2: LNHDA and SQIVND (reference sequence). The CDR3 totals 11 residues. CDR3 residues: CASRQHNEQFF. The CDR3, as DNA: TGTGCCAGTAGACAGCACAATGAGCAGTTCTTC. Drawing the rest from reference TRBV19 and TRBJ2-1, the complete variable domain is DGGITQSPKYLFRKEGQNVTLSCEQNLNHDAMYWYRQDPGQGLRLIYYSQIVNDFQKGDIAEGYSVSREKKESFPLTVTSAQKNPTAFYLCASRQHNEQFFGPGTRLTVL.

The chain links TRBV30 to TRBJ1-6; TRBD1 matches 8 bases. Looked up from germline, CDR1 is GTSNPN and CDR2 is SVGIG (reference sequence). This CDR3 spans 15 amino acids. V shed 3 bases, J shed 7 bases, and the junction held 8 bases outside the gene matches. The CDR3 region is CAWSGRTGNNSPLHF. CDR3 in DNA: TGTGCCTGGAGCGGGAGGACAGGGAACAATTCACCCCTCCACTTT.

The V gene is TRBV24-1, the J gene TRBJ2-1; 7 nucleotides line up with TRBD1. V lost 3 bases, J lost 2 bases, and 9 bases stayed unmatched. CDR1 KGHDR and CDR2 SFDVKD come from the germline V gene. This CDR3 region has 17 residues. CDR3 DNA sequence: TGTGCCACCAGTGATCCGGCAAGGCAGGGGGCCTACAATGAGCAGTTCTTC. Translated, it gives CATSDPARQGAYNEQFF.

V is TRBV5-6 and J is TRBJ2-2; 8 bases agree with TRBD2. The CDR3 consists of 19 residues. Per the germline V gene, CDR1 is SGHDT and CDR2 is YYEEEE. V shed 0 bases and J 1 base; nucleotides not matched to a gene: 11. Written as DNA, the CDR3 is TGTGCCAGCAGCTTGGCGATTGGCGGCGGGAGGATGAACACCGGGGAGCTGTTTTTT. Residues: CASSLAIGGGRMNTGELFF.

This sequence joins TRBV7-9 and TRBJ1-1, with D possibly matching TRBD1 (6 bases). The CDR3 spans 16 residues. Germline CDR1 and CDR2: SEHNR and FQNEAQ (reference sequence). Trimming stripped 1 base from V and 5 bases from J, with 17 bases between. The CDR3 DNA follows: TGTGCCAGCAGCTTAGGGGTAACAGGGACGGGGACTGAAGCTTTCTTT. Its translation: CASSLGVTGTGTEAFF.

This sequence joins TRBV19 and TRBJ2-6, with D perhaps TRBD1 (6 bases). There are 19 residues in the CDR3. Trimming took off 7 bases at V and 0 bases at J, with 22 bases between the two ends. Per the germline V gene, CDR1 is LNHDA and CDR2 is SQIVND (reference sequence). The CDR3 reads CASKDIKGQTSSGANVLTF. The CDR3 nucleotides are TGTGCCAGTAAGGACATTAAAGGACAGACAAGCTCTGGGGCCAACGTCCTGACTTTC.

This clone appeared once. This sequence joins TRBV28 and TRBJ2-2, with D possibly being TRBD1 (6 bases). The CDR3 is 17 residues long. Germline V gives CDR1 MDHEN, CDR2 SYDVKM. V was clipped by 8 bases and J by 3 bases, with 22 bases between them. CDR3 region: CASGGMRDTDYTGELFF. CDR3 in DNA: TGTGCCAGCGGTGGTATGAGGGACACCGATTACACCGGGGAGCTGTTTTTT. The whole variable domain, filled in from reference TRBV28 and TRBJ2-2, reads DVKVTQSSRYLVKRTGEKVFLECVQDMDHENMFWYRQDPGLGLRLIYFSYDVKMKEKGDIPEGYSVSREKKERFSLILESASTNQTSMYLCASGGMRDTDYTGELFFGEGSRLTVL.

This clone was counted only a few times. The CDR3 protein is CASSYGGRGRAGELFF. The CDR3, as DNA: TGTGCCAGCAGTTACGGCGGGAGGGGAAGGGCCGGGGAGCTGTTTTTT. The chain is built from TRBV6-2 or TRBV6-3 and TRBJ2-2; 9 bases match TRBD2. V lost 2 bases, J lost 6 bases, and 7 bases stayed unmatched. The V gene's germline CDR1 is MNHEY and CDR2 SVGEGT. This CDR3 comprises 16 residues.

V gene TRBV7-3 combines with J gene TRBJ2-1; TRBD2 might be the D (6 bases). Trimming stripped 1 base from V and 5 bases from J, with 9 bases between. The V gene's germline CDR1 is SGHTA and CDR2 FQGTGA. CDR3 length: 14 amino acids. As DNA, the CDR3 is TGTGCCAGCAGCTTAATGGGACTCCACAATGAGCAGTTCTTC. As protein: CASSLMGLHNEQFF.

This chain links TRBV10-2 with TRBJ2-4, with 7 bases identical to TRBD2. The germline gives CDR1 WSHSY, CDR2 SAAADI. J lost 1 base, V lost 6 bases, and 9 bases had no gene match. This CDR3 has 16 residues. The CDR3 DNA reads as TGCGCCAGCAGCTTGGGAGGGTTTGAGGCCAAAAACATTCAGTACTTC. Encoded protein: CASSLGGFEAKNIQYF.

Only a few counts were recorded for this clone. This chain uses TRBV2 with TRBJ2-3; 10 bases fit TRBD2. Germline CDR1 SNHLY, CDR2 FYNNEI. Germline trimming cut 1 base from V and 6 bases from J; bases unmatched to any gene: 10. The CDR3 spans 17 residues. The chain's CDR3 is CASSEGELAGKGDTQYF. In nucleotides, the CDR3 is TGTGCCAGCAGTGAAGGTGAACTAGCGGGGAAGGGCGATACGCAGTATTTT.

Comments on this clone: The germline gene is not matched at one end of the junction; a read error may be the cause. The genes are TRBV7-2 and TRBJ2-6; D not resolved. This CDR3 contains 17 residues. Germline V gene data show CDR1 as SGHTA and CDR2 as FQGNSA. DNA for the CDR3: TGTCCCAGCAGCCCCCCACCACGACTCTCTGGGGCCAACGTCCTGACTTTC. The encoded protein is CPSSPPPRLSGANVLTF. The full variable domain, its missing parts supplied by reference TRBV7-2 and TRBJ2-6, is GAGVSQSPSNKVTEKGKDVELRCDPISGHTALYWYRQSLGQGLEFLIYFQGNSAPDKSGLPSDRFSAERTGGSVSTLTIQRTQQEDSAVYLCPSSPPPRLSGANVLTFGAGSRLTVL.

This chain connects TRBV3-1 (or the pseudogene TRBV3-2) to TRBJ2-1, with 9 bases aligning to TRBD2. This CDR3 is built from 14 residues. Germline V CDR1 and CDR2: LGHDT, YNNKEL (reference sequence). V was clipped by 3 bases and J by 6 bases; unmatched bases: 3. The CDR3 DNA reads as TGTGCCAGCAGCCATGGGACTAGCCTCAATGAGCAGTTCTTC. As protein: CASSHGTSLNEQFF.

The chain couples TRBV30 to TRBJ2-2, with 8 bases fitting TRBD2. Trimming removed 1 base from V and 3 bases from J; junction bases left unmatched: 1. The CDR3 is made up of 14 amino acids. Germline assignment: CDR1 GTSNPN and CDR2 SVGIG (reference sequence). CDR3 protein: CAWSAGGYTGELFF. The CDR3 DNA is TGTGCCTGGAGTGCGGGGGGGTACACCGGGGAGCTGTTTTTT.